These 13 T cell receptor beta chains were all obtained from the same sample, sequenced in a study of cytotoxic CD8 clonotypes in ibrutinib-treated CLL. Method: immunoSEQ multiplex PCR; TCRdb's copy keeps in-frame clones and lacks some. Of around 70,000 clones in the sample, over 75% were seen once. The sample in question was PBMCs, obtained after 12 months of ibrutinib treatment. The receptors originated from a human donor with chronic lymphocytic leukemia.

This chain joins TRBV4-1 and TRBJ1-2, with D unclear. The CDR3 consists of 14 residues. Trimming stripped 4 bases from V and 4 bases from J, with 13 bases between. Germline lookup yields CDR1 MGHRA and CDR2 YSYEKL. The CDR3 bases are TGCGCCAGCAGCCCGCAACCTAACTCCTATGGCTACACCTTC. The encoded protein is CASSPQPNSYGYTF.

The J gene is TRBJ2-3, the V gene TRBV9; no definite D call. CDR3 length equals 13 residues. The germline CDR1 and CDR2 sequences are SGDLS and YYNGEE. V was pared by 0 bases and J by 6 bases, with 8 bases between. The chain's CDR3 is CASSVDRWDTQYF. CDR3 DNA: TGTGCCAGCAGCGTAGACCGGTGGGATACGCAGTATTTT.

V gene TRBV5-1 combines with J gene TRBJ2-2; 8 nucleotides match TRBD2. The CDR3 is 16 residues long. V lost 2 bases and J lost 6; bases outside the gene matches: 9. Germline loops: CDR1 SGHRS, CDR2 YFSETQ. The CDR3 DNA reads as TGCGCCAGCAGCTTTGCTGCGGGAGGTCTAGCCGGGGAGCTGTTTTTT. Its protein product is CASSFAAGGLAGELFF.

The chain has TRBV7-2 and TRBJ1-1, with D tentatively TRBD1 (5 bases). Germline V gives CDR1 SGHTA, CDR2 FQGNSA. The V end was cut by 6 bases, the J end by 5 bases, with 19 bases between. CDR3 length: 15 residues. The CDR3 DNA reads TGTGCCAGCAGTCAAAACGCCGGGGACCTTACTGAAGCTTTCTTT. Translating gives CASSQNAGDLTEAFF.

The chain couples TRBV28 to TRBJ1-1; tentatively, D is TRBD1 (5 bases). The ends were cut back, 6 bases at V and 1 base at J, with 9 bases in the middle. This CDR3 has 13 residues. From germline, CDR1 is MDHEN and CDR2 SYDVKM. CDR3 coding DNA: TGTGCCAGCAGCCCGGGGGGGAACACTGAAGCTTTCTTT. Amino acid sequence: CASSPGGNTEAFF.

The rearrangement uses TRBV2 and TRBJ1-5, with D uncertain. The CDR3 length is 15 residues. CDR1 SNHLY and CDR2 FYNNEI come from the germline V gene. V lost 2 bases to trimming and J lost 2 bases, with 10 bases between them. The CDR3, as DNA: TGTGCCAGCAGTGAAAAGGGTCTGGGCAATCAGCCCCAGCATTTT. It codes for CASSEKGLGNQPQHF.

The CDR3 sequence is CASSSGPTMNTEAFF. CDR3 nucleotides: TGTGCCAGCAGTTCGGGACCAACAATGAACACTGAAGCTTTCTTT. The chain carries TRBV28 and TRBJ1-1, with a tentative D call TRBD1 (5 bases). CDR1 and CDR2 (germline): MDHEN, SYDVKM. The CDR3 loop spans 15 amino acids. Trimming stripped 4 bases from V and 0 bases from J, with 12 bases between.

This sequence joins TRBV30 and TRBJ1-5; no clear D. This CDR3 region has 12 residues. With 0 bases removed from V and 7 bases from J, the gap between germline ends came to 7 bases. From germline, CDR1 is GTSNPN and CDR2 SVGIG (reference sequence). CDR3: CAWSVLGQPQHF. The CDR3 nucleotides are TGTGCCTGGAGTGTGCTTGGCCAGCCCCAGCATTTT. Full variable domain (rest looked up from reference TRBV30 and TRBJ1-5): SQTIHQWPATLVQPVGSPLSLECTVEGTSNPNLYWYRQAAGRGLQLLFYSVGIGQISSEVPQNLSASRPQDRQFILSSKKLLLSDSGFYLCAWSVLGQPQHFGDGTRLSIL.

The chain links TRBV5-6 to TRBJ1-1, with TRBD1 as a possible D gene (5 bases). CDR3 length: 17 residues. CDR1 is SGHDT and CDR2 is YYEEEE in the germline V gene. V was trimmed by 4 bases and J by 4 bases, leaving 23 bases between them. DNA for the CDR3: TGTGCCAGCAGCAATATCCAGCGGGGGACCTCTTTCACTGAAGCTTTCTTT. It yields the protein CASSNIQRGTSFTEAFF.

This clone was observed a single time. The chain combines TRBV28 with TRBJ2-2; 8 bases match TRBD1. J gave up 0 bases and V 8 bases, and 11 bases lay outside the gene matches. CDR3 length equals 17 residues. The germline CDR1 and CDR2 sequences are MDHEN and SYDVKM. The CDR3 region is CASLRRTGPPNTGELFF. The CDR3 bases are TGTGCCAGCCTCAGAAGGACAGGGCCCCCGAACACCGGGGAGCTGTTTTTT.

The chain is built from TRBV15 and TRBJ1-1; the D is unclear. V lost 0 bases and J lost 3, with 11 bases in between. The CDR3 length is 15 residues. Germline lookup yields CDR1 LNHNV and CDR2 YYDKDF (reference sequence). CDR3 loop: CATSRDFGSYTEAFF. CDR3 DNA sequence: TGTGCCACCAGCAGAGATTTTGGATCGTACACTGAAGCTTTCTTT.

The rearrangement uses TRBV7-6 and TRBJ1-1; D remains unclear. The V and J ends lost 1 base and 1 base respectively, with 4 bases between them. Germline V CDR1 and CDR2: SGHVS, FNYEAQ. CDR3 size: 13 residues. The CDR3: CASSLGENTEAFF. The CDR3 region has the DNA TGTGCCAGCAGCTTAGGGGAGAACACTGAAGCTTTCTTT.

This chain uses TRBV15 with TRBJ1-2, with D possibly TRBD1 on 5 matching bases. CDR3 length equals 16 residues. CDR1 LNHNV and CDR2 YYDKDF come from the germline V gene (reference sequence). The V gene lost 0 bases and the J gene lost 2 bases, with 13 bases spanning the gap. The CDR3 DNA reads as TGTGCCACCAGCAGAGACCGCAGGAGGACAAACTATGGCTACACCTTC. It encodes CATSRDRRRTNYGYTF.